This TCR beta chain was captured by sequencing in a study of blood T cell repertoires in COVID-19. In its sample, this clone ranks as medium-sized. The study recruited people aged roughly 18 to 95 years across about two dozen US areas. J gave up 6 bases and V 4 bases, and 8 bases lay outside the gene matches. The germline V gene encodes CDR1 SGHTA and CDR2 FQGNSA. The CDR3 loop spans 15 amino acids. The table came from immunoSEQ multiplex PCR; TCRdb's copy has only in-frame clones and leaves some out. The sample records some 330,000 clones, around 87% being singletons. The specimen sequenced was PBMCs or T cells enriched from blood (not recorded which). The genes are TRBV7-2 and TRBJ1-5; 8 bases fit TRBD1. The clonotype was recovered from a man aged 40-55 years in a cohort exposed to, infected with or recovered from COVID-19 (not recorded which). In DNA form, the CDR3 reads TGTGCCAGCAGCTCCGGACAGGGAGTAGGTCAGCCCCAGCATTTT. Amino acid sequence: CASSSGQGVGQPQHF.